Below, 28 T cell receptor beta chains from the same sample are listed, as sequenced in a study of T cells after yellow fever vaccination. One entry per CDR3 protein, called by TCRdb with MiXCR from the 5' RACE reads. Here the sample spans 35,000 to 55,000 distinct CDR3 sequences, about 6.8% being singletons. The sample was CD8+ T cells not binding an NS4B(214-222) dextramer, sorted from PBMCs, taken 45 days after the yellow fever booster vaccination. These receptors were taken from a man aged 30-40 years who received the YFV17D yellow fever vaccine.

The chain is built from TRBV3-1 and TRBJ2-7; D remains ambiguous. The V gene's germline CDR1 is LGHDT and CDR2 YNNKEL (reference sequence). The CDR3 loop spans 16 amino acids. V dropped 5 bases and J dropped 3 bases, with 20 bases sitting between them. CDR3 protein: CASSNQIPWANYEQYF. The DNA of the CDR3 is TGTGCCAGCAGCAACCAGATACCATGGGCGAACTACGAGCAGTACTTC.

This clonotype was recorded a few times. CDR3 nucleotides: TGCAGCGCTATTACGTACACTGAAGCTTTCTTT. It is translated as CSAITYTEAFF. This chain joins TRBV29-1 and TRBJ1-1, with D unclear. With 7 bases removed from V and 3 bases from J, the gap between germline ends came to 9 bases. Looked up from germline, CDR1 is SQVTM and CDR2 is ANQGSEA. This CDR3 is 11 amino acids long.

In this sample, this clonotype turned up many times. DNA of the CDR3: TGTGCCAGCAGTACACAATGGGTCGGCTCCTACGAGCAGTACTTC. Protein: CASSTQWVGSYEQYF. The chain has TRBV6-1 and TRBJ2-7; D gene unclear. V was shortened by 5 bases and J by 0 bases, with 14 bases between the two germline ends. The CDR3 spans 15 residues. In germline, CDR1 is MNHNS, CDR2 SASEGT.

This clonotype was recorded a few times. This rearrangement joins TRBV30 to TRBJ2-7; 12 bases map to TRBD2. The V gene's germline CDR1 is GTSNPN and CDR2 SVGIG (reference sequence). CDR3 size: 14 residues. V lost 5 bases to trimming and J lost 4 bases; unmatched junction nucleotides: 6. CDR3 sequence: CAWAPSGRAYEQYF. CDR3 bases: TGTGCCTGGGCTCCTAGCGGGAGGGCATACGAGCAGTACTTC.

This chain uses TRBV9 with TRBJ1-2, with TRBD1 as a possible D gene (5 bases). Trimming removed 4 bases at V and 4 bases at J, with 14 bases between. Germline lookup yields CDR1 SGDLS and CDR2 YYNGEE. This CDR3 is 14 amino acids long. CDR3 nucleotides: TGTGCCAGCAGCCCACAAGGGGCCCTCTATGGCTACACCTTC. Encoded protein: CASSPQGALYGYTF.

This clonotype was seen a few times. The genes are TRBV29-1 and TRBJ2-5; 11 bases are a match to TRBD2. The CDR3 contains 16 residues. V was clipped by 6 bases and J by 2 bases; unmatched bases: 11. CDR1 and CDR2 from the germline V gene are SQVTM and ANQGSEA. CDR3 sequence (DNA): TGCAGCGTCGTACCGATGGGACTAGCGGCTCAAGAGACCCAGTACTTC. Amino acids: CSVVPMGLAAQETQYF.

This clonotype was observed at least ten times. This chain uses TRBV2 with TRBJ2-1; D is undetermined. Per the germline V gene, CDR1 is SNHLY and CDR2 is FYNNEI. This CDR3 contains 14 residues. V was cut by 4 bases and J by 4 bases, with 11 bases left in between. The CDR3 loop reads CASSVFDLYNEQFF. DNA for the CDR3: TGTGCCAGCAGTGTCTTTGACTTATACAATGAGCAGTTCTTC. Full variable domain (outside the CDR3, taken from reference TRBV2 and TRBJ2-1): EPEVTQTPSHQVTQMGQEVILRCVPISNHLYFYWYRQILGQKVEFLVSFYNNEISEKSEIFDDQFSVERPDGSNFTLKIRSTKLEDSAMYFCASSVFDLYNEQFFGPGTRLTVL.

The chain employs TRBV4-1 and TRBJ2-5; D is uncertain. V was cut by 1 base and J by 7 bases, with 16 bases left in between. This CDR3 contains 15 residues. Germline V gives CDR1 MGHRA, CDR2 YSYEKL. CDR3: CASSQVIADGRTQYF. CDR3 sequence (DNA): TGCGCCAGCAGCCAAGTTATAGCCGACGGTAGGACCCAGTACTTC.

Comments on this clonotype: It may be a read error: a sequence one base away is much more abundant. The chain combines TRBV7-2 with TRBJ2-7; D might be TRBD1 (5 bases). Germline assignment: CDR1 SGHTA and CDR2 FQGNSA. This CDR3 has 13 amino acids. The CDR3 region has the DNA TGTCCCAGCAGCCCAGGGTTGGGTTACGAGCAGTACTTC. It specifies CPSSPGLGYEQYF.

Ten or more counts support this clonotype. The chain combines TRBV2 with TRBJ2-5, with 8 bases matching TRBD2. Germline CDR1 SNHLY, CDR2 FYNNEI. Trimming took 7 bases from V and 4 from J; bases not matched to a gene: 11. The CDR3 consists of 15 residues. The CDR3 DNA sequence: TGTGCCAGCACCCTAGAGGCGGGAGGAGTAGAGACCCAGTACTTC. This gives the protein CASTLEAGGVETQYF. Full variable domain (remainder filled in from reference TRBV2 and TRBJ2-5): EPEVTQTPSHQVTQMGQEVILRCVPISNHLYFYWYRQILGQKVEFLVSFYNNEISEKSEIFDDQFSVERPDGSNFTLKIRSTKLEDSAMYFCASTLEAGGVETQYFGPGTRLLVL.

In this sample, this clonotype turned up many times. This chain connects TRBV6-2 or TRBV6-3 to TRBJ2-7; TRBD2 is a possible D gene (5 bases). Germline CDR1 reads MNHEY; CDR2 reads SVGEGT. V dropped 2 bases and J dropped 3 bases, with 8 bases sitting between them. This CDR3 has 13 amino acids. CDR3 amino acids: CASSYGSGYEQYF. DNA for the CDR3: TGTGCCAGCAGTTACGGGAGCGGCTACGAGCAGTACTTC.

This clonotype was counted at least ten times. This sequence joins TRBV30 and TRBJ2-1; no definite D call. The V gene lost 7 bases and the J gene lost 6 bases, with 10 bases spanning the gap. CDR1 GTSNPN and CDR2 SVGIG come from the germline V gene (reference sequence). The CDR3 runs 11 residues. CDR3 region: CASPVANEQFF. The CDR3 DNA is TGTGCCTCGCCCGTCGCCAATGAGCAGTTCTTC. The variable domain in full, completed from reference TRBV30 and TRBJ2-1, reads SQTIHQWPATLVQPVGSPLSLECTVEGTSNPNLYWYRQAAGRGLQLLFYSVGIGQISSEVPQNLSASRPQDRQFILSSKKLLLSDSGFYLCASPVANEQFFGPGTRLTVL.

This clonotype has only a few counts. The V gene is TRBV2, the J gene TRBJ2-1; weak D call: TRBD2 (6 bases). Looked up from germline, CDR1 is SNHLY and CDR2 is FYNNEI. This CDR3 contains 12 residues. CDR3 residues: CAERRGTNEQFF. The CDR3 coding sequence is TGTGCTGAAAGGCGCGGGACTAATGAGCAGTTCTTC.

This clonotype appeared many times. This chain connects TRBV29-1 to TRBJ2-1; D is undetermined. The CDR3 loop spans 12 amino acids. Deletions cut 3 bases from V and 9 bases from J, with 12 bases between. The germline V gene has CDR1 SQVTM and CDR2 ANQGSEA. The CDR3 loop is CSVDDVLIEQFF. Written as DNA, the CDR3 is TGCAGCGTTGACGATGTTTTGATTGAGCAGTTCTTC.

This clonotype showed up just once. This could be a read error, since a much larger clone is one nucleotide away. The V gene is TRBV3-1, the J gene TRBJ2-2; the match to TRBD2 covers 14 bases. The CDR3 is 17 amino acids. CDR1 LGHDT and CDR2 YNNKEL come from the germline V gene (reference sequence). The CDR3 protein is CDSSPNPGLAGVGELFF. DNA of the CDR3: TGTGACAGCAGCCCTAATCCGGGACTAGCGGGAGTCGGGGAGCTGTTTTTT.

This clonotype was counted at least ten times. V gene TRBV6-2 or TRBV6-3 combines with J gene TRBJ2-3, with 9 bases matching TRBD2. The CDR3 consists of 15 residues. V shed 8 bases and J 3 bases; nucleotides not matched to a gene: 9. CDR1 is MNHEY and CDR2 is SVGEGT in the germline V gene. In DNA form, the CDR3 reads TGTGCCAGCTCCCTCTTAGCGGGAGAGACAGATACGCAGTATTTT. Translation: CASSLLAGETDTQYF.

About this clonotype: Being one base from a much bigger clone, this may be a read error. This sequence joins TRBV30 and TRBJ2-7; D possibly corresponds to TRBD2 (5 bases). The CDR3 is made up of 12 amino acids. Germline V gene data show CDR1 as GTSNPN and CDR2 as SVGIG (reference sequence). The CDR3 is CAGSVGNHEQYF. The CDR3 nucleotides read TGTGCCGGGAGTGTGGGTAATCACGAGCAGTACTTC. The full variable domain, its missing parts supplied by reference TRBV30 and TRBJ2-7, is SQTIHQWPATLVQPVGSPLSLECTVEGTSNPNLYWYRQAAGRGLQLLFYSVGIGQISSEVPQNLSASRPQDRQFILSSKKLLLSDSGFYLCAGSVGNHEQYFGPGTRLTVT.

This clonotype was observed at least ten times. The chain's CDR3 is CASSEGGPFSEQFF. The CDR3 DNA follows: TGTGCCAGCAGCGAGGGAGGGCCTTTTAGTGAGCAGTTCTTC. This chain uses TRBV2 with TRBJ2-1, with TRBD2 identical over 7 bases. Germline values: CDR1 SNHLY, CDR2 FYNNEI. Trimming cost V 6 bases and J 9 bases; bases outside gene matches: 11. This CDR3 is built from 14 residues.

This clonotype showed up many times. The chain is built from TRBV27 and TRBJ1-2, with D perhaps TRBD1 (6 bases). Germline CDR1 is MNHEY and CDR2 is SMNVEV (reference sequence). This CDR3 region has 14 residues. Trimming stripped 4 bases from V and 7 bases from J, with 16 bases between. The CDR3 DNA reads TGTGCCAGCAGTTACGGGGGCGGTGGTTTTGGCTACACCTTC. Its translation is CASSYGGGGFGYTF.

This clonotype was seen repeatedly, ten times or more. The V call is TRBV4-1, the J call TRBJ2-3, with D unresolved. There are 14 residues in the CDR3. CDR1 and CDR2 from the germline V gene are MGHRA and YSYEKL. V dropped 1 base and J dropped 7 bases, with 12 bases sitting between them. The CDR3 spells CASSQVVEPHTQYF. The CDR3 DNA is TGCGCCAGCAGCCAAGTAGTCGAACCGCATACGCAGTATTTT.

This clonotype occurred many times. The rearrangement joins TRBV7-6 to TRBJ2-2, with 10 positions matching TRBD1. CDR3 length: 15 amino acids. CDR1 SGHVS and CDR2 FNYEAQ come from the germline V gene. The J segment lost 4 bases and the V segment lost 3 bases, leaving 2 bases of the junction unmatched. The chain's CDR3 is CASSLGTGVTGELFF. CDR3 nucleotide sequence: TGTGCCAGCAGCTTGGGGACAGGGGTCACCGGGGAGCTGTTTTTT.

Worth noting for this clonotype: A clone one base away is much larger, so this may be a read error. J is TRBJ2-1 and V is TRBV7-6; D is uncertain. Deletions cut 1 base from V and 5 bases from J, with 6 bases between. The CDR3 spans 13 residues. The germline V gene has CDR1 SGHVS and CDR2 FNYEAQ. The CDR3 nucleotides are TGTGCCAGCAGCTTAGAACCCCACAATGAGCAGTTCTTC. Translated: CASSLEPHNEQFF.

In this sample, this clonotype turned up many times. V usage is TRBV9 and J usage is TRBJ2-7; possible D gene TRBD1, 5 bases. The ends were cut back, 0 bases at V and 6 bases at J, with 13 bases in the middle. The germline V gene has CDR1 SGDLS and CDR2 YYNGEE. The CDR3 extends over 14 amino acids. CDR3: CASSVGGDSREQYF. As DNA, the CDR3 is TGTGCCAGCAGCGTAGGTGGCGACAGCCGCGAGCAGTACTTC.

This clonotype was seen ten or more times. The chain joins TRBV12-3 or TRBV12-4 to TRBJ2-7, with D maybe TRBD1 (6 bases). The CDR3 totals 15 residues. The V end was cut by 0 bases, the J end by 3 bases, with 12 bases between. The CDR3 protein is CASSLAGGGLYEQYF. In DNA, the CDR3 is TGTGCCAGCAGTTTAGCTGGGGGCGGACTCTACGAGCAGTACTTC.

This clonotype was recorded many times. The chain has TRBV20-1 and TRBJ2-5; tentative D call: TRBD2 (7 bases). The V gene's germline CDR1 is DFQATT and CDR2 SNEGSKA (reference sequence). The CDR3 spans 15 residues. V was cut by 4 bases and J by 5 bases, with 20 bases left in between. In nucleotides, the CDR3 is TGCAGTGCTATTCGGCGGGGGACATGGGATGAGACCCAGTACTTC. This gives the protein CSAIRRGTWDETQYF.

This clonotype occurred many times. V and J are TRBV10-3 and TRBJ2-7; D might be TRBD2 (5 bases). This CDR3 spans 12 amino acids. CDR1 ENHRY and CDR2 SYGVKD come from the germline V gene. V lost 6 bases and J lost 0, with 6 bases in between. The chain's CDR3 is CAIRADSYEQYF. The DNA of the CDR3 is TGTGCCATCAGAGCGGACTCCTACGAGCAGTACTTC.

This clonotype was seen repeatedly, ten times or more. The chain has TRBV5-6 and TRBJ2-7; 8 bases fit TRBD1. Germline V gene lookup returns CDR1 SGHDT and CDR2 YYEEEE. CDR3 length equals 14 residues. With V trimmed by 4 bases and J by 5 bases, 8 bases remained unmatched. CDR3 coding DNA: TGTGCCAGCAGCGGATGGACAGGGAACCACGAGCAGTACTTC. Residues: CASSGWTGNHEQYF.

This clonotype has a count of ten or more. The chain has TRBV5-6 and TRBJ2-1; possible D gene TRBD2, 6 bases. Trimming left V 0 bases short and J 4 bases short, with 14 bases between. This CDR3 is built from 16 residues. Germline V gene lookup returns CDR1 SGHDT and CDR2 YYEEEE. The CDR3 DNA reads TGTGCCAGCAGCTTGGGTTACCGGGACTTATACAATGAGCAGTTCTTC. Its translation: CASSLGYRDLYNEQFF.